This T cell receptor beta chain was documented in a study of blood T cell repertoires in COVID-19. The overall study: Sites in the United States, Italy and Spain provided acute and convalescent COVID-19 samples. From T cells, B-cell-depleted T cells, or PBMCs came the material, which was cDNA or gDNA.

Trimming took 5 bases from V and 3 from J; bases not matched to a gene: 12. The CDR3 totals 17 residues. Germline V gene data show CDR1 as SGHTA and CDR2 as FQGNSA. As originally analysed: Quantification of nucleated cells was approximated via reference gene primer amplification. This table comes from immunoSEQ multiplex PCR, and its TCRdb copy is limited to in-frame clones, with some not included. V, J and clone size are those of that table, while D and trimming were read from the DNA. The repertoire holds nearly 55,000 clones, with more than 60% as singletons. The V gene is TRBV7-2, the J gene TRBJ2-3, with TRBD2 matching over 9 bases. The source of this sequence is a human donor with active or convalescent COVID-19. The donor label of this sample is uncertain. Source material: peripheral blood. This chain's CDR3 is CASSQLWLAGVTDTQYF. The CDR3 coding sequence is TGTGCCAGCAGCCAGCTCTGGTTAGCGGGAGTTACAGATACGCAGTATTTT.